A selection of T cell receptor beta chains follows, all from one sample in a study of identical twins. MiXCR, applied by TCRdb to the 5' RACE reads, yields one record per CDR3 protein. The sample lists about 260,000 distinct CDR3 sequences; 5.5% to 7% were seen once. This sample was shared with a second study, whose subject was yellow fever vaccine responses in identical twins.

The sample taken for sequencing was memory (CD45RO+) T cells sorted from blood. All receptors come from a woman aged 18-30 years in good health. The CDR3 runs from the conserved cysteine through the conserved F or W. Fields, in order: clone size, CDR3 length, J gene, D gene, V gene, CDR3 protein, CDR3 DNA. A D gene is named only where the DNA matches it firmly. For some rows the clone size is stated as once, few or many, or as a class when expanded; others skip it.

abundance: few
len: 14
j_gene: TRBJ1-2
d_gene: NA
v_gene: TRBV5-1
CDR3aa: CASSPSWGKDGYTF
CDR3nt: TGCGCCAGCAGCCCCTCCTGGGGGAAGGATGGCTACACCTTC

abundance: few
len: 12
j_gene: TRBJ2-1
d_gene: NA
v_gene: TRBV10-3
CDR3aa: CAIKGEGSEQFF
CDR3nt: TGTGCCATCAAGGGGGAGGGGAGCGAGCAGTTCTTC

abundance: NA
len: 15
j_gene: TRBJ2-7
d_gene: TRBD2
v_gene: TRBV14
CDR3aa: CASSRVAGGGYEQYF
CDR3nt: TGTGCCAGCAGCCGAGTAGCGGGAGGAGGCTACGAGCAGTACTTC

abundance: few
len: 18
j_gene: TRBJ2-1
d_gene: TRBD2
v_gene: TRBV4-2
CDR3aa: CASSQAPLAGEYYNEQFF
CDR3nt: TGTGCCAGCAGCCAAGCCCCGCTAGCGGGAGAGTATTACAATGAGCAGTTCTTC

abundance: few
len: 15
j_gene: TRBJ2-1
d_gene: TRBD2
v_gene: TRBV24-1
CDR3aa: CATSDLRAGLNEQFF
CDR3nt: TGTGCCACCAGTGATTTGCGAGCGGGGCTCAATGAGCAGTTCTTC

abundance: NA
len: 14
j_gene: TRBJ2-3
d_gene: NA
v_gene: TRBV28
CDR3aa: CASSSYLRTDTQYF
CDR3nt: TGTGCCAGCAGTAGTTACCTTCGCACAGATACGCAGTATTTT

abundance: many
len: 17
j_gene: TRBJ2-5
d_gene: NA
v_gene: TRBV5-1
CDR3aa: CASSSSPTGVYLETQYF
CDR3nt: TGCGCCAGCAGCTCGAGCCCGACAGGAGTTTACTTAGAGACCCAGTACTTC

abundance: NA
len: 15
j_gene: TRBJ1-5
d_gene: NA
v_gene: TRBV27
CDR3aa: CASSPGWGVKQPQHF
CDR3nt: TGTGCCAGCAGTCCCGGGTGGGGGGTTAAGCAGCCCCAGCATTTT

abundance: NA
len: 13
j_gene: TRBJ2-1
d_gene: NA
v_gene: TRBV2
CDR3aa: CASSEDMVDEQFF
CDR3nt: TGTGCCAGCAGTGAAGACATGGTGGATGAGCAGTTCTTC

abundance: many
len: 14
j_gene: TRBJ1-4
d_gene: TRBD1
v_gene: TRBV5-1
CDR3aa: CASSLLTGNEKLFF
CDR3nt: TGCGCCAGCAGCTTGCTGACAGGGAATGAAAAACTGTTTTTT

abundance: NA
len: 16
j_gene: TRBJ2-5
d_gene: TRBD2
v_gene: TRBV20-1
CDR3aa: CSARSGTTSNQETQYF
CDR3nt: TGCAGTGCTAGGTCCGGGACGACTAGCAATCAAGAGACCCAGTACTTC

abundance: many
len: 15
j_gene: TRBJ1-6
d_gene: NA
v_gene: TRBV27
CDR3aa: CASSLSYGGHSPLHF
CDR3nt: TGTGCCAGCAGTTTATCGTACGGTGGGCATTCACCCCTCCACTTT